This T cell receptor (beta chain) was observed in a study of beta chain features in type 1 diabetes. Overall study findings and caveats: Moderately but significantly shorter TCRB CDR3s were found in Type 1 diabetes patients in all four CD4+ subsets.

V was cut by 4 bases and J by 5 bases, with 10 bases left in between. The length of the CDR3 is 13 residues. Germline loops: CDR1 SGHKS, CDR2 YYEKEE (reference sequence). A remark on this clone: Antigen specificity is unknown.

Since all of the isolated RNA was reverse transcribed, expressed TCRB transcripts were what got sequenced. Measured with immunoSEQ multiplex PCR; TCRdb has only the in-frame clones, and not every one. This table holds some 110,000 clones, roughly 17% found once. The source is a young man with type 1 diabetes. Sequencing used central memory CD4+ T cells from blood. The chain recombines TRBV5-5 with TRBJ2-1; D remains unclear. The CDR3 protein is CASSQVYDNEQFF. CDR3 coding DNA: TGTGCCAGCAGCCAAGTGTACGACAATGAGCAGTTCTTC.